This T cell receptor (beta chain) was obtained from a study of blood T cell repertoires in COVID-19 (dated by TCRdb to about 2020). In terms of the full investigation: Samples from collaborators originated in the United States, Italy and Spain and spanned both the acute and convalescent phases of COVID-19. The material from the prospective study consisted of cDNA or gDNA derived from T cells, B-cell-depleted T cells, or PBMCs. Deeply sampled blood TCRbeta repertoires from subjects exposed to, actively infected with, or recovered from COVID-19 were included in the dataset. The repertoires were released in a freely available public database intended as a resource for research on the immune response to SARS-CoV-2. Samples came from the ongoing ImmuneRACE study (first 160 participants) plus 1,254 subjects from 6 global collaborators. Nearly every sample came with metadata listing a de-identified subject ID, COVID-19 status, age in years and sex. HLA class I and class II types, where available, came from metadata supplied by the sample provider rather than from assay-based typing.

In Seattle, one collaborating source enrolled patients while the infection was active and tracked those patients longitudinally over the course of disease. Each collaborating institution followed its own protocols to collect whole blood in K2EDTA tubes. For TCRbeta analysis, collaborator samples were shipped as frozen whole blood, as isolated PBMCs, or as DNA extracted from either sample type. As to this clone: This clone's antigen is unknown. No base quality information exists; no much larger clone differs at one position.

General findings and caveats noted by the study authors: How much clinical and demographic metadata was included differed by source and by participant, and the metadata was provided uncurated.

The immunoSEQ Assay, a bias-controlled multiplex PCR, was used to amplify TCRbeta CDR3 regions from genomic DNA. The published analysis was carried out like this. The number of nucleated cells in each sample was estimated by amplification of reference gene primers within the assay. Sequence reads were collapsed and filtered to measure the absolute abundance of every unique TCRbeta CDR3 rearrangement. For each sample, productive Simpson clonality was calculated by taking the square root of Simpson's diversity index across productive rearrangements. In its TCRdb copy, this immuneACCESS table keeps in-frame sequences only and misses some clones. Where compared with another copy, unresolved V genes explain less than half of these, and the others have no known cause. The V and J calls and the clone size are those of that table, but D and trimming were determined from the DNA. This sample comprises 180,000 or so clones, roughly four fifths of them detected only once. 11% of the sample rests with the top ten.

V was cut back by 3 bases and J by 4 bases, leaving a gap of 13 bases between them. The germline V gene supplies CDR1 MDHEN and CDR2 SYDVKM. The CDR3 starts with the cysteine, ends with the phenylalanine, and has 15 residues. Only CDR3 DNA remains: 45 bases, in frame from the first base. This TCR was recovered from a woman between 40 and 50 years old with COVID-19, enrolled during active disease. The rearrangement joined TRBV28 to TRBJ2-1; TRBD2 is a possible D gene, resting on 6 matching bases. The specimen sequenced was peripheral blood. The nucleotides read TGTGCCAGCAGTTTCATTAGCGGACGATACAATGAGCAGTTCTTC. Translation gives CASSFISGRYNEQFF.